The 11 T cell receptor beta chains given below trace back to one sample, sequenced in a study of OX40 agonist ivuxolimab in advanced cancers. Sequenced by immunoSEQ multiplex PCR; TCRdb stores in-frame clones only, minus some. The sample consists of about 100,000 clones, approximately 90% of them appearing once. The sample was CD4+ or CD8+ T cells sorted from blood, taken in a trial of the OX40 agonist ivuxolimab. The source is an adult with an advanced solid tumor such as melanoma, head and neck, liver or kidney cancer.

J is TRBJ1-1 and V is TRBV30; 8 nucleotides match TRBD1. This CDR3 has 14 residues. Unmatched junction bases numbered 6, after V lost 3 bases and J lost 3 bases. Germline V lookup: CDR1 GTSNPN, CDR2 SVGIG (reference sequence). The CDR3 DNA reads TGTGCCTGGAGCTTCCCACAGGGGGACACTGAAGCTTTCTTT. Encoded protein: CAWSFPQGDTEAFF.

This chain uses TRBV28 with TRBJ2-7; 7 bases are a match to TRBD2. The junction had 7 bases not matched to a gene; V was cut back by 3 bases and J by 2 bases. Germline CDR1 MDHEN, CDR2 SYDVKM. This CDR3 comprises 15 residues. CDR3 bases: TGTGCCAGCAGTTTGGGTGATCGGGGGGCCTACGAGCAGTACTTC. It is translated as CASSLGDRGAYEQYF.

This clone occurred once. The V and J genes are TRBV19 and TRBJ2-5, with D unclear. There are 14 residues in the CDR3. CDR1 is LNHDA, CDR2 SQIVND, per germline (reference sequence). V was clipped by 4 bases and J by 1 base, with 10 bases between them. The CDR3 DNA follows: TGTGCCAGTAGTACGACACCGATCCAAGAGACCCAGTACTTC. This sequence encodes CASSTTPIQETQYF.

The V and J genes are TRBV9 and TRBJ2-5; 8 positions agree with TRBD2. The CDR3 covers 15 residues. Germline V gene lookup returns CDR1 SGDLS and CDR2 YYNGEE. Trimming at V came to 0 bases and at J to 1 base, leaving 2 bases not matched to a gene. The chain's CDR3 is CASSVGSGSQETQYF. In DNA, the CDR3 is TGTGCCAGCAGCGTAGGAAGCGGGAGCCAAGAGACCCAGTACTTC.

The V gene is TRBV19, the J gene TRBJ2-4, with 7 bases aligning to TRBD1. The germline gives CDR1 LNHDA, CDR2 SQIVND (reference sequence). The trim removed 6 bases at V and 5 bases at J, leaving 4 bases unmatched. There are 13 residues in the CDR3. The CDR3 here is CASRRGHENIQYF. DNA of the CDR3: TGTGCCAGTAGGAGGGGGCACGAAAACATTCAGTACTTC. Based on the CDR3 plus reference TRBV19 and TRBJ2-4, the full variable domain is DGGITQSPKYLFRKEGQNVTLSCEQNLNHDAMYWYRQDPGQGLRLIYYSQIVNDFQKGDIAEGYSVSREKKESFPLTVTSAQKNPTAFYLCASRRGHENIQYFGAGTRLSVL.

V gene TRBV6-5 combines with J gene TRBJ2-3; D is perhaps TRBD2 (6 bases). The CDR3 is made up of 15 amino acids. The germline V and J ends were trimmed by 0 bases and 4 bases, with 11 bases remaining between them. Germline-derived CDR1 and CDR2 are MNHEY and SVGAGI. This CDR3 is CASSYSTSRSDTQYF. In DNA form, the CDR3 reads TGTGCCAGCAGTTACTCGACTAGTCGCTCAGATACGCAGTATTTT.

The chain carries TRBV7-9 and TRBJ1-2; maybe TRBD1 (6 bases). Trimming stripped 2 bases from V and 1 base from J, with 11 bases between. CDR3 length: 15 residues. CDR1 is SEHNR, CDR2 FQNEAQ, per germline (reference sequence). The CDR3 loop is CASSLYRANNYGYTF. In nucleotides, the CDR3 is TGTGCCAGCAGCTTATACAGGGCTAATAACTATGGCTACACCTTC.

The CDR3 is CSAKNWYEQYF. DNA for the CDR3: TGCAGTGCTAAAAACTGGTACGAGCAGTACTTC. The chain recombines TRBV20-1 with TRBJ2-7; the D is unclear. V was shortened by 4 bases and J by 4 bases, with 8 bases between the two germline ends. Germline CDR1 reads DFQATT; CDR2 reads SNEGSKA (reference sequence). This CDR3 contains 11 residues.

The chain's CDR3 is CASSWGRFTEAFF. As DNA, the CDR3 is TGTGCCAGCAGTTGGGGCAGATTCACTGAAGCTTTCTTT. V is TRBV28 and J is TRBJ1-1, with TRBD1 as a possible D gene (5 bases). The CDR3 is made up of 13 amino acids. Germline V gives CDR1 MDHEN, CDR2 SYDVKM. Trimming cost V 4 bases and J 4 bases, with 10 bases left between them. Using reference TRBV28 and TRBJ1-1 for the parts outside the CDR3, the full variable domain is DVKVTQSSRYLVKRTGEKVFLECVQDMDHENMFWYRQDPGLGLRLIYFSYDVKMKEKGDIPEGYSVSREKKERFSLILESASTNQTSMYLCASSWGRFTEAFFGQGTRLTVV.

The V and J genes are TRBV4-2 and TRBJ2-3; 16 bases line up with TRBD2. The CDR3 is 18 amino acids. V shed 1 base, J shed 7 bases, and the junction held 8 bases outside the gene matches. CDR1 and CDR2 (germline): LGHNA, YNFKEQ. CDR3 DNA: TGTGCCAGCAGCCAAGGGTTGGGGACTAGCGGGAGGGGGAATACGCAGTATTTT. Amino acids: CASSQGLGTSGRGNTQYF.

The CDR3 is CASSQGGVTQYF. The CDR3 nucleotides are TGTGCCAGCAGTCAAGGGGGAGTGACGCAGTATTTT. V and J are TRBV28 and TRBJ2-3; D perhaps matches TRBD1 (6 bases). V shed 5 bases and J shed 9 bases, with 12 bases lying between them. Germline V CDR1 and CDR2: MDHEN, SYDVKM. This CDR3 contains 12 residues.